This paragraph reports one TCR beta chain. These data originate in a study of blood T cell repertoires in COVID-19. Original processing methods: Amplification with reference gene primers provided the estimates of nucleated cell counts. The data were produced by immunoSEQ multiplex PCR, yet TCRdb's version contains in-frame clones alone and is incomplete. The V and J calls and the clone size are those of that table, but D and trimming were determined from the DNA. The sample yields about 200,000 clones, over 75% seen once. This CDR3 has 15 residues. Trimming shortened V by 1 base and J by 3 bases, and 8 bases separated the two germline ends. Germline-derived CDR1 and CDR2 are SGHRS and YFSETQ.

This chain links TRBV5-1 with TRBJ1-6, with TRBD1 as a possible D gene (6 bases). The sequencing input was peripheral blood. The receptor comes from a woman of 80 years or more with acute or convalescent COVID-19. This chain's CDR3 is CASSLQGGYNSPLHF. CDR3 nucleotides: TGCGCCAGCAGCTTGCAAGGGGGCTATAATTCACCCCTCCACTTT.